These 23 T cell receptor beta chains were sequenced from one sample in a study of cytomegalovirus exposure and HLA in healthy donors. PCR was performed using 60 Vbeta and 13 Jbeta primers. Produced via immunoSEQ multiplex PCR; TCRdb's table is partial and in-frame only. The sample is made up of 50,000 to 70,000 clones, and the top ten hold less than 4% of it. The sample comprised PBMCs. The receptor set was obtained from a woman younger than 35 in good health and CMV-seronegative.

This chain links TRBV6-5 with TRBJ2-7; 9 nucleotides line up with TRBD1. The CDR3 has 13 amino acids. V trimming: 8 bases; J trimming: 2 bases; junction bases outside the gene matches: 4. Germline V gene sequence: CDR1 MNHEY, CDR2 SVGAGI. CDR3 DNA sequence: TGTGCCAGCCGGGACAGGGACCCCTACGAGCAGTACTTC. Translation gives CASRDRDPYEQYF.

In DNA, the CDR3 is TGTGCCAGCAGCTTAGACAGATTAAACACTGAAGCTTTCTTT. It codes for CASSLDRLNTEAFF. The chain joins TRBV7-9 to TRBJ1-1; no reliable D call. The V end was cut by 1 base, the J end by 2 bases, with 8 bases between. The CDR3 is made up of 14 amino acids. Germline assignment: CDR1 SEHNR and CDR2 FQNEAQ (reference sequence).

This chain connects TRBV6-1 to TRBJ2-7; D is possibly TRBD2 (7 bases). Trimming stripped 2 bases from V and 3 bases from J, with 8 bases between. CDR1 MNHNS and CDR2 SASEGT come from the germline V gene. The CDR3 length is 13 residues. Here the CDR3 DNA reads TGTGCCAGCAGTGAAAGGGGGGGCTACGAGCAGTACTTC. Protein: CASSERGGYEQYF.

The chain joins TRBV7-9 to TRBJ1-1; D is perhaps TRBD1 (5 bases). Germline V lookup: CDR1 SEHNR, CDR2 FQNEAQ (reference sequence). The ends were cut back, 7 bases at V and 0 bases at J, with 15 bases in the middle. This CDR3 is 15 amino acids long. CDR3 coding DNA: TGTGCCAGCAACAAGCTAGGGGATGTGAACACTGAAGCTTTCTTT. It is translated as CASNKLGDVNTEAFF.

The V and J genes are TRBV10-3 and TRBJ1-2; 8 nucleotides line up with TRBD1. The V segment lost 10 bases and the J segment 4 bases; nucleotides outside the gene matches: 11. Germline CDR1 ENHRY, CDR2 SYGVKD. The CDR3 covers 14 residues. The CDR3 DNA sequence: TGTGCCACCCTGAAGGGACAGGACGTCTATGGCTACACCTTC. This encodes CATLKGQDVYGYTF.

CDR3 nucleotides: TGTGCTTCTGACAGGGTAACATACAATGAGCAGTTCTTC. Its translation: CASDRVTYNEQFF. This sequence joins TRBV30 and TRBJ2-1; 7 bases are shared with TRBD1. The CDR3 loop spans 13 amino acids. In germline, CDR1 is GTSNPN, CDR2 SVGIG (reference sequence).

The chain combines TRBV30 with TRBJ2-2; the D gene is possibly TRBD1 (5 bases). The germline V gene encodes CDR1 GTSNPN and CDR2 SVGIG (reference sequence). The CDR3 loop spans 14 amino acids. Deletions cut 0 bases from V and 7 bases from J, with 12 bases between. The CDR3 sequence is CAWSVVRANGELFF. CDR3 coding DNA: TGTGCCTGGAGTGTAGTCAGGGCGAACGGGGAGCTGTTTTTT.

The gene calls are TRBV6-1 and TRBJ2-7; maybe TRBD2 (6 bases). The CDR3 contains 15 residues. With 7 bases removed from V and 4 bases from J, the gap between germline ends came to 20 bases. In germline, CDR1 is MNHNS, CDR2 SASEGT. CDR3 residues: CASTLHGGLPYEQYF. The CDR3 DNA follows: TGTGCCAGCACATTGCACGGGGGTTTACCGTACGAGCAGTACTTC.

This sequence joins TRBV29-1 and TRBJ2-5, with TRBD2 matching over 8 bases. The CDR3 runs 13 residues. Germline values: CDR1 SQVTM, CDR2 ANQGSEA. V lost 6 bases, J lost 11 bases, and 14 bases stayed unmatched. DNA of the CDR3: TGCAGCGTCCGCCCGGGACTAGGCGAAGAGCAGTACTTC. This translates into CSVRPGLGEEQYF.

This CDR3 reads CASRPGTGAYGYTF. The CDR3 nucleotides read TGTGCCAGCAGACCCGGGACAGGCGCCTATGGCTACACCTTC. The chain links TRBV6-5 to TRBJ1-2; 8 nucleotides line up with TRBD1. Germline V gene sequence: CDR1 MNHEY, CDR2 SVGAGI. J lost 4 bases, V lost 6 bases, and 7 bases had no gene match. The CDR3 loop spans 14 amino acids.

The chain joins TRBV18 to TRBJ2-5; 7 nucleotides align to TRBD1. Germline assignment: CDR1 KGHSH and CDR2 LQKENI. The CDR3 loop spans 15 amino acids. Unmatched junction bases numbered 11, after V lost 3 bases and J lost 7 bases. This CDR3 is CASSPGANQGVTQYF. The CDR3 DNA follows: TGTGCCAGCTCACCGGGGGCGAATCAGGGGGTGACCCAGTACTTC. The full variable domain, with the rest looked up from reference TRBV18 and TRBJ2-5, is NAGVMQNPRHLVRRRGQEARLRCSPMKGHSHVYWYRQLPEEGLKFMVYLQKENIIDESGMPKERFSAEFPKEGPSILRIQQVVRGDSAAYFCASSPGANQGVTQYFGPGTRLLVL.

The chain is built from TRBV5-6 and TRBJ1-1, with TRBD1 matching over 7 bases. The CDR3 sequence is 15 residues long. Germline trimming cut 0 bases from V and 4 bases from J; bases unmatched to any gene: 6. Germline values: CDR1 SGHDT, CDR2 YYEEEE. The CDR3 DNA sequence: TGTGCCAGCAGCTTGGGACAGGGTTGGAGCACTGAAGCTTTCTTT. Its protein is CASSLGQGWSTEAFF.

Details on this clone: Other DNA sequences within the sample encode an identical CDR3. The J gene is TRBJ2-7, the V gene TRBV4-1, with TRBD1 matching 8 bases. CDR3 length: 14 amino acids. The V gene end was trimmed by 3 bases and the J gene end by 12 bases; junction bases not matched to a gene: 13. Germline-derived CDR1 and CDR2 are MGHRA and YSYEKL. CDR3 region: CASSQGNQGAIGYF. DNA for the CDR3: TGCGCCAGCAGCCAGGGCAACCAGGGGGCGATCGGGTACTTC.

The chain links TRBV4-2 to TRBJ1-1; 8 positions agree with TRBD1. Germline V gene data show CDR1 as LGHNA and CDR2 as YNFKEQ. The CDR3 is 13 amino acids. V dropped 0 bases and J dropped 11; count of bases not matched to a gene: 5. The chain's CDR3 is CASSQDQGARAFF. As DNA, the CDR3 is TGTGCCAGCAGCCAAGACCAGGGGGCGCGCGCTTTCTTT.

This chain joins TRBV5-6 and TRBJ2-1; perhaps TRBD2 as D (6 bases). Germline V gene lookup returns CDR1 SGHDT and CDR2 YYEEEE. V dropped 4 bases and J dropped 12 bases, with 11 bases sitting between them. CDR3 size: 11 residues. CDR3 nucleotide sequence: TGTGCCAGCAGCGGGACCGGGGGGCAGTTCTTC. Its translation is CASSGTGGQFF.

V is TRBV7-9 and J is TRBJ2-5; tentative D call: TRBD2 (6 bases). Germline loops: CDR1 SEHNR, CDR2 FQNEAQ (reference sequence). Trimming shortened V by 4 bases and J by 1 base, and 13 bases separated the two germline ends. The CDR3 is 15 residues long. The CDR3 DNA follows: TGTGCCAGCAGCTCCCGTGGGGGGAGCCAAGAGACCCAGTACTTC. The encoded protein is CASSSRGGSQETQYF.

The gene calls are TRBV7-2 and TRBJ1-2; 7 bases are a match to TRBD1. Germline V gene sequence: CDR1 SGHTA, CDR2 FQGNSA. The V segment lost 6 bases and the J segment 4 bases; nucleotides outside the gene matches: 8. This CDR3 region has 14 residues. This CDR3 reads CASRVLRDSYGYTF. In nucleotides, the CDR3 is TGTGCCAGCAGAGTCTTGCGGGACAGCTATGGCTACACCTTC.

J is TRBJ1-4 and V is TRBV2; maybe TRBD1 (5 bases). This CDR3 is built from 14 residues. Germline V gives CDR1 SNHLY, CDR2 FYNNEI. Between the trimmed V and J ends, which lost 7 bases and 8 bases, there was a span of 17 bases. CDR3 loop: CASTLGRGGEKLFF. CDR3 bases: TGTGCCAGCACCCTCGGGAGGGGAGGGGAAAAACTGTTTTTT.

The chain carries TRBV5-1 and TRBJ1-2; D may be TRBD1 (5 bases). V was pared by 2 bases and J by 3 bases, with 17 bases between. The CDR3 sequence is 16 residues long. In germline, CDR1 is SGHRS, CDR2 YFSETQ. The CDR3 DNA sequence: TGCGCCAGCAGCTTCCCGGGGGACGTTGGGGACTATGGCTACACCTTC. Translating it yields CASSFPGDVGDYGYTF.

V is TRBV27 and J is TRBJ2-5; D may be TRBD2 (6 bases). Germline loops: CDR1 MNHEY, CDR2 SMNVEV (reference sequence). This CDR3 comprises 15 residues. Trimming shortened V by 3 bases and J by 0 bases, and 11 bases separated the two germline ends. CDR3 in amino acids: CASSLLGLYQETQYF. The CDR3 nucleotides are TGTGCCAGCAGTTTGTTGGGACTCTACCAAGAGACCCAGTACTTC.

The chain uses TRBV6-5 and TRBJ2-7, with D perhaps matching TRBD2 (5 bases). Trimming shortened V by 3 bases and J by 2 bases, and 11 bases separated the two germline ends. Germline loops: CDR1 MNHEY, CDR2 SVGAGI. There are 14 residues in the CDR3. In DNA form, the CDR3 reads TGTGCCAGCAGTTATAGCGAACGAACCTACGAGCAGTACTTC. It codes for CASSYSERTYEQYF.

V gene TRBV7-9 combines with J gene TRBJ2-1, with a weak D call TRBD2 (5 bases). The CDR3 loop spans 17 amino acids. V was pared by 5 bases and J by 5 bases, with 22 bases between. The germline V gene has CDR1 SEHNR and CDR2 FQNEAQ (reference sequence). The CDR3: CASSPRPTWESHNEQFF. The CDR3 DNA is TGTGCCAGCAGCCCACGCCCGACTTGGGAGAGTCACAATGAGCAGTTCTTC.

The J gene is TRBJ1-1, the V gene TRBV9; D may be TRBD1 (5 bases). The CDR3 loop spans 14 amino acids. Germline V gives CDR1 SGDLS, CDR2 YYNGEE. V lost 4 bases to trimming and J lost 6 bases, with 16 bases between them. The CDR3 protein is CASSSVGGDPEAFF. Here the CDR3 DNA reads TGTGCCAGCAGCTCCGTTGGGGGGGACCCTGAAGCTTTCTTT.